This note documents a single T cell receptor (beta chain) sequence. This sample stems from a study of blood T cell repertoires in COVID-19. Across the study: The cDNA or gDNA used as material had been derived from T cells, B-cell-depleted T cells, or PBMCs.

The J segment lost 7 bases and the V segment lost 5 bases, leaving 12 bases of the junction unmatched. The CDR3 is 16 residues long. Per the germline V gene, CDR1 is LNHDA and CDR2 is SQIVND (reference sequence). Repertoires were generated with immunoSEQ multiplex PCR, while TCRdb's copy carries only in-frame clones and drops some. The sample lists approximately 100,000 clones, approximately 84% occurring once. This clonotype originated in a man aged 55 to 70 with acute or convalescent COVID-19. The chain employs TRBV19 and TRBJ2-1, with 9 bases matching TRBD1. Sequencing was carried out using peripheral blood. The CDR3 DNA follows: TGTGCCAGTAGTGTTACCGGGACAGGGAGGCAAAATGAGCAGTTCTTC. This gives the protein CASSVTGTGRQNEQFF.